This T cell receptor (beta chain) was identified during a study of T-cell memory formation after mild COVID-19. Study-level findings and limits: Researchers report contracting CD4+ clones mostly in CM and EM, with CD8+ clones in EMRA. Contracting clones, day 15 to 85, had balanced CD4/CD8, and later expanders favored CD4+. The SARS-CoV-2 specificity of second-wave clones reaching peak at day 37 remained unverified.

TCRalpha and TCRbeta libraries used 5'RACE with constant-segment primers and UMIs. MiXCR, run by TCRdb on the 5' RACE reads, gives a single entry per CDR3 protein. The sample carries around 310,000 distinct CDR3 sequences, around 20% recorded once. Turning to this clonotype: Its antigen is not known.

The CDR3 is 15 residues long. CDR1 is SGHRS, CDR2 YFSETQ, per germline. Trimming at V came to 5 bases and at J to 0 bases, leaving 5 bases not matched to a gene. The receptor was isolated from a man in his late teens or twenties who had mild COVID-19 (a few samples of this study predate the infection). Cell type and time point are not known. Sequencing was done on a sample of PBMCs or a T cell subset sorted from them (not recorded which). The chain links TRBV5-1 to TRBJ2-3; 8 nucleotides align to TRBD2. The CDR3 spells CASRLLAESTDTQYF. In nucleotides, the CDR3 is TGCGCCAGCAGGTTACTAGCGGAAAGCACAGATACGCAGTATTTT.